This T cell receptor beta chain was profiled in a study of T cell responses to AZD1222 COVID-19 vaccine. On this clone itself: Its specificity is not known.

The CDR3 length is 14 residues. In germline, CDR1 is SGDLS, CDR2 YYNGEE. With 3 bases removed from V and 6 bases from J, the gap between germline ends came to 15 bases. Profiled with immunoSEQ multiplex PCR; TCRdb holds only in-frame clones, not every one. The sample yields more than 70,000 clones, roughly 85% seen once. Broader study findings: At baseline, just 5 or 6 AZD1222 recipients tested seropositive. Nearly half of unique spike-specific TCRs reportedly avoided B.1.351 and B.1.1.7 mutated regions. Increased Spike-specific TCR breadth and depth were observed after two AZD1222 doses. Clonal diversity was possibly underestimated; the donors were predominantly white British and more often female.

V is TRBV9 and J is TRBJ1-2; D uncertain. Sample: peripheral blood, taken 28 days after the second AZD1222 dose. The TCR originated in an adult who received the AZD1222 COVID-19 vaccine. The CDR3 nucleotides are TGTGCCAGCAGCGGCAACATAGAGCTCAATGGCTACACCTTC. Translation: CASSGNIELNGYTF.